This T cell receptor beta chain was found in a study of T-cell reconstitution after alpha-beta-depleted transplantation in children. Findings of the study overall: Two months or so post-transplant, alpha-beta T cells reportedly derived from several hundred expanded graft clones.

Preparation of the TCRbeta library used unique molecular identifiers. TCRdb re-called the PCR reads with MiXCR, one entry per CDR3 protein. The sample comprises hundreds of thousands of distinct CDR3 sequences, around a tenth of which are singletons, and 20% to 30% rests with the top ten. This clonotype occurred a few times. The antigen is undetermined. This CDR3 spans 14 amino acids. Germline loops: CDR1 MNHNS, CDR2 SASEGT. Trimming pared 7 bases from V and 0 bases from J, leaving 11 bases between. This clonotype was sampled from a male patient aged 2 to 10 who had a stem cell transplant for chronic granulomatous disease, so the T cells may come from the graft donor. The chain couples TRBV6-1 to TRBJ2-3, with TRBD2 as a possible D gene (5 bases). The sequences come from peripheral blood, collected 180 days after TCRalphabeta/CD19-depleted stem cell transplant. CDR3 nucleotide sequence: TGTGCCAGCAATGGGCGGACTAGCACAGATACGCAGTATTTT. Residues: CASNGRTSTDTQYF.